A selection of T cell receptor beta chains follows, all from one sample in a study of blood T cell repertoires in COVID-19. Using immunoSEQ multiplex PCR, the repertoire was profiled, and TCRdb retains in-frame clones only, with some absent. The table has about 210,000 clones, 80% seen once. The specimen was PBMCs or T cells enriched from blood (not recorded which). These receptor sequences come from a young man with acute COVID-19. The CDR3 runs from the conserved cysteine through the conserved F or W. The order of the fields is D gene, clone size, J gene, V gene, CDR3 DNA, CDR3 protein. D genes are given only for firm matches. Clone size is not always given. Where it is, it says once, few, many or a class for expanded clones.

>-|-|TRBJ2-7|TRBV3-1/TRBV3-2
TGTGCCAGCAGCCAGGCGACAGGCAAATACGAGCAGTACTTC
CASSQATGKYEQYF
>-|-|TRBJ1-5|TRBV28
TGTGCCACCTGGGGAGCAGGGGCACATCAGCCCCAGCATTTT
CATWGAGAHQPQHF
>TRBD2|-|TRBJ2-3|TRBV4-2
TGTGCCAGCAGCCAAGATGTACCAGCGGGGGCCCGCACAGATACGCAGTATTTT
CASSQDVPAGARTDTQYF
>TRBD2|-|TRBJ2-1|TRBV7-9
TGTGCCAGCAGCTCTAGCGGGGGGGCCCCCCATGAGCAGTTCTTC
CASSSSGGAPHEQFF
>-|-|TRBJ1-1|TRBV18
TGTGCCAGCTCACCACATCAGGACACTGAAGCTTTCTTT
CASSPHQDTEAFF
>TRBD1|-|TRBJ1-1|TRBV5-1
TGCGCCAGCAGCTTGGGGACAGGGGACGCTTTCTTT
CASSLGTGDAFF
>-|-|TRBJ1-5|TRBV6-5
TGTGCCAGCAGTTACTCGACTTCGGATCAGCCCCAGCATTTT
CASSYSTSDQPQHF
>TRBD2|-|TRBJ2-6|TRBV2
TGTGCCAGCAGTGAAGTTCTAGCGGGGGGTCTCTCTGGGGCCAACGTCCTGACTTTC
CASSEVLAGGLSGANVLTF
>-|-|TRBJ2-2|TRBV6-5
TGTGCCGCGGAGGACAGCGACACCGGGGAGCTGTTTTTT
CAAEDSDTGELFF
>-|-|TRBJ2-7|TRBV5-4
TGTGCCAGCAGTTCGCAACAGGGTCTTGATTACGAGCAGTACTTC
CASSSQQGLDYEQYF
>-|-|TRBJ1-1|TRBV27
TGTGCCAGCGCCCTGGCAGGCCCGAACACTGAAGCTTTCTTT
CASALAGPNTEAFF
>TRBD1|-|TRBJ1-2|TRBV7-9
TGTGCCAGCAGCTTAGCCGGCTCGGGACAGGGGAGACATGGCTACACCTTC
CASSLAGSGQGRHGYTF
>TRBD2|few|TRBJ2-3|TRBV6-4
TGTGCCAGCAGTGACTCGTACGGGGGGACAGATACGCAGTATTTT
CASSDSYGGTDTQYF
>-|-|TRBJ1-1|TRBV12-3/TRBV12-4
TGTGCCAGCAGTTTAAAGGGGCGGACTGAAGCTTTCTTT
CASSLKGRTEAFF
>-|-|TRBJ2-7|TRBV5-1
TGCGCCAGCAGCTTGACAGACTCCTACGAGCAGTACTTC
CASSLTDSYEQYF
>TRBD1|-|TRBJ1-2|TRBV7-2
TGTGCCAGCAGCATTGGACAGGGCGCCTATGGCTACACCTTC
CASSIGQGAYGYTF
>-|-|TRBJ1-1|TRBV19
TGTGCCAGTAGTACGGGGGGGTCAAGCACTGAAGCTTTCTTT
CASSTGGSSTEAFF
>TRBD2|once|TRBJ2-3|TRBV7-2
TGTGCCAGCAGCTTAGCTGCTAGCGGGGTTGGGGATACGCAGTATTTT
CASSLAASGVGDTQYF
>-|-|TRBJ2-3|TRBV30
TGTGCCTGGAGAACGGCGGGGAGCACAGATACGCAGTATTTT
CAWRTAGSTDTQYF
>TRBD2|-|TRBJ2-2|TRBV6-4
TGTGCCAGCAGTGCTAGCGGGGAAAACACCGGGGAGCTGTTTTTT
CASSASGENTGELFF
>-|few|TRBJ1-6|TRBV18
TGTGCCAGCTCACCACGATCGGGCAGGGGAACACCCCTCCACTTT
CASSPRSGRGTPLHF
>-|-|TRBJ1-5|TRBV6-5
TGTGCCAGCAGTAGGGGAAATCAGCCCCAGCATTTT
CASSRGNQPQHF
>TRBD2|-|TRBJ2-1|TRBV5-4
TGTGCCAGCAGCTTGGATGGACTAGCCGGTAATGAGCAGTTCTTC
CASSLDGLAGNEQFF
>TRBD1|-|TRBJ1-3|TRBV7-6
TGTGCCAGCAGAGTCGGCACAGGGGCTGGAAACACCATATATTTT
CASRVGTGAGNTIYF
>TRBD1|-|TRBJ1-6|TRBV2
TGTGCCAGCAGTGAACGACGGGACAGGGGACCCAATAATTCACCCCTCCACTTT
CASSERRDRGPNNSPLHF